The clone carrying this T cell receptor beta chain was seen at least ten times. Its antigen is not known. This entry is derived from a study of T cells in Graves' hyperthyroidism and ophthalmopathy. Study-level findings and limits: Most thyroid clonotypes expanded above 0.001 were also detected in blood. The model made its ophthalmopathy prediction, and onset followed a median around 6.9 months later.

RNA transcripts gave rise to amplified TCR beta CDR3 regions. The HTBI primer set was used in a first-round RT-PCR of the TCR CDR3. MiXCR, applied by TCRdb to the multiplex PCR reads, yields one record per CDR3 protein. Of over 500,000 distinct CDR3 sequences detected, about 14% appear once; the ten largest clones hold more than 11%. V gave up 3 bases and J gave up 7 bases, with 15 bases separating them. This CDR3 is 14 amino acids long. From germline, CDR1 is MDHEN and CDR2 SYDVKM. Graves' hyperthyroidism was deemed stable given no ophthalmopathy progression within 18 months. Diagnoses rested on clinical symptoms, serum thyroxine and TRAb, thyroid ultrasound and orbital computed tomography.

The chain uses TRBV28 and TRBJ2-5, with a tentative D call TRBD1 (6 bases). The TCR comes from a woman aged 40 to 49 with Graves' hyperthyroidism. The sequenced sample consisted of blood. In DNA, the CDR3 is TGTGCCAGCAGTTTTACAGGGCTCACGGGGACCCAGTACTTC. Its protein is CASSFTGLTGTQYF.